These T cell receptor beta chains were read from a single sample in a study of cytomegalovirus exposure and HLA in healthy donors. The table came from immunoSEQ multiplex PCR; TCRdb's copy has only in-frame clones and leaves some out. The repertoire holds roughly 86,000 clones, with approximately 95% as singletons. The sequencing input was PBMCs. These receptor sequences come from a man between 18 and 29 years old in good health and CMV-seropositive. The CDR3 runs from the conserved cysteine through the conserved F or W. The D gene is left open where the match is weak. Size tells how often a clone was seen (once, few, many) or the class of an expanded clone, and some rows leave it out.

>TRBJ1-2|TRBV4-1|TRBD1|.
CASSHPRDPTGENGYTF
TGCGCCAGCAGCCACCCCCGAGACCCGACAGGGGAGAATGGCTACACCTTC
>TRBJ2-7|TRBV13|.|.
CASSLGSRVSYEQYF
TGTGCCAGCAGCTTGGGCTCGCGGGTATCCTACGAGCAGTACTTC
>TRBJ2-3|TRBV27|.|.
CASSFADTQYF
TGTGCCAGCAGTTTCGCAGATACGCAGTATTTT
>TRBJ2-2|TRBV19|.|once
CASKLYTGELFF
TGTGCCAGTAAACTATACACCGGGGAGCTGTTTTTT
>TRBJ2-7|TRBV5-1|TRBD1|.
CASNRQTGTGTYEQYF
TGCGCCAGCAACCGACAGACCGGGACAGGAACCTACGAGCAGTACTTC
>TRBJ2-6|TRBV27|.|.
CAIRGRESSGANVLTF
TGTGCCATCAGGGGGAGGGAGAGCTCTGGGGCCAACGTCCTGACTTTC
>TRBJ1-1|TRBV5-5|TRBD1|.
CASSLRGQGANMNTEAFF
TGTGCCAGCAGCTTGAGGGGACAGGGGGCGAACATGAACACTGAAGCTTTCTTT
>TRBJ2-7|TRBV4-1|TRBD2|.
CASSQGVAGGRDYEQYF
TGCGCCAGCAGCCAAGGGGTAGCGGGAGGCCGTGACTACGAGCAGTACTTC
>TRBJ1-3|TRBV30|.|.
CAWSLRGDGNTIYF
TGTGCCTGGAGTCTTCGGGGGGATGGAAACACCATATATTTT
>TRBJ1-1|TRBV5-1|.|.
CASSLWGVASNTEAFF
TGCGCCAGCAGCTTGTGGGGGGTCGCTTCGAACACTGAAGCTTTCTTT
>TRBJ2-5|TRBV29-1|.|.
CSVTDTQETQYF
TGCAGCGTGACGGACACCCAAGAGACCCAGTACTTC
>TRBJ2-3|TRBV4-2|TRBD2|.
CASSQKREHTDTQYF
TGTGCCAGCAGCCAAAAGCGGGAGCACACAGATACGCAGTATTTT
>TRBJ2-3|TRBV11-2|TRBD1|.
CASSFRDREGDTQYF
TGTGCCAGCAGCTTCCGGGACAGGGAGGGAGATACGCAGTATTTT
>TRBJ2-5|TRBV27|.|.
CASSLYPGVGQETQYF
TGTGCCAGCAGTTTATATCCGGGAGTCGGCCAAGAGACCCAGTACTTC
>TRBJ2-5|TRBV29-1|TRBD1|once
CSVAGTAQETQYF
TGCAGCGTCGCCGGGACAGCCCAAGAGACCCAGTACTTC
>TRBJ2-7|TRBV10-3|TRBD1|.
CAISDGQGAIYEQYF
TGTGCCATCAGTGACGGACAGGGGGCAATATACGAGCAGTACTTC
>TRBJ1-1|TRBV19|TRBD1|.
CASRGPGQGETEAFF
TGTGCCAGTAGGGGCCCGGGACAGGGCGAGACTGAAGCTTTCTTT
>TRBJ1-1|TRBV11-2|TRBD1|.
CASSLDTWDRGLGTEAFF
TGTGCCAGCAGCTTAGACACATGGGACAGGGGGCTGGGGACTGAAGCTTTCTTT
>TRBJ1-1|TRBV27|.|.
CASSMTENTEAFF
TGTGCCAGCAGTATGACAGAGAACACTGAAGCTTTCTTT
>TRBJ2-5|TRBV28|.|.
CASSLSGWYQETQYF
TGTGCCAGCAGCCTAAGCGGGTGGTACCAAGAGACCCAGTACTTC
>TRBJ2-3|TRBV27|.|.
CASSWGEHDTDTQYF
TGTGCCAGCAGTTGGGGGGAGCACGACACAGATACGCAGTATTTT
>TRBJ2-7|TRBV6-5|TRBD2|.
CASSPAGVNYEQYF
TGTGCCAGCAGTCCAGCGGGAGTCAACTACGAGCAGTACTTC
>TRBJ1-1|TRBV29-1|.|.
CSVEDPTRTEAFF
TGCAGCGTTGAAGATCCTACGCGCACTGAAGCTTTCTTT
>TRBJ2-5|TRBV5-4|.|.
CASSFRFQETQYF
TGTGCCAGCAGCTTTAGATTCCAAGAGACCCAGTACTTC
>TRBJ2-1|TRBV9|.|.
CASSDPPGGTYNEQFF
TGTGCCAGCAGCGACCCCCCAGGGGGGACATACAATGAGCAGTTCTTC
>TRBJ1-2|TRBV5-1|TRBD1|.
CASSEGQNNYGYTF
TGCGCCAGCAGCGAGGGACAGAATAACTATGGCTACACCTTC
>TRBJ1-2|TRBV12-5|.|once
CASGFGQGYGYTF
TGTGCTAGTGGTTTCGGGCAGGGTTATGGCTACACCTTC
>TRBJ2-7|TRBV7-2|.|.
CASSLGGSGAYEQYF
TGTGCCAGCAGCTTAGGTGGTAGCGGAGCCTACGAGCAGTACTTC
>TRBJ2-3|TRBV6-4|.|.
CASSDGSTDTQYF
TGTGCCAGCAGTGACGGCAGCACAGATACGCAGTATTTT
>TRBJ2-3|TRBV5-1|.|.
CASSLRGIGDTQYF
TGCGCCAGCAGCTTGAGGGGGATCGGGGACACGCAGTATTTT
>TRBJ2-7|TRBV5-5|TRBD2|.
CASSLQTSGRVREQYF
TGTGCCAGCAGCTTGCAGACTAGCGGGAGAGTGCGGGAGCAGTACTTC
>TRBJ2-1|TRBV7-3|TRBD1|.
CASSSQGAGWNEQFF
TGTGCCAGCAGCTCTCAGGGGGCGGGGTGGAATGAGCAGTTCTTC
>TRBJ2-2|TRBV27|.|once
CASSLYTGELFF
TGTGCCAGCAGTCTCTACACCGGGGAGCTGTTTTTT
>TRBJ2-7|TRBV27|TRBD2|.
CASSRLGRASAEQYF
TGTGCCAGCAGCCGCCTGGGGAGGGCATCGGCCGAGCAGTACTTC
>TRBJ1-1|TRBV5-4|.|.
CASSLGQGMNTEAFF
TGTGCCAGCAGCTTGGGGCAGGGAATGAACACTGAAGCTTTCTTT
>TRBJ2-7|TRBV28|TRBD1|.
CACSGTGIREQYF
TGTGCCTGCTCCGGGACAGGGATACGCGAGCAGTACTTC
>TRBJ1-1|TRBV5-1|.|.
CASSAGTLNTEAFF
TGCGCCAGCAGCGCCGGGACACTGAACACTGAAGCTTTCTTT
>TRBJ2-7|TRBV7-8|TRBD2|.
CASSLARLAGIYEQYF
TGTGCCAGCAGCTTAGCGCGGCTAGCGGGAATCTACGAGCAGTACTTC
>TRBJ1-2|TRBV4-2|.|.
CASSQEPADRSSGYTF
TGTGCCAGCAGCCAAGAACCGGCCGACAGGTCGTCTGGCTACACCTTC
>TRBJ2-2|TRBV4-2|.|.
CASSQEVGWAGELFF
TGTGCCAGCAGCCAAGAGGTGGGCTGGGCCGGGGAGCTGTTTTTT
>TRBJ2-5|TRBV9|.|.
CASSDRAGETQYF
TGTGCCAGCAGCGACAGGGCCGGAGAGACCCAGTACTTC
>TRBJ2-7|TRBV27|TRBD1|.
CASSFGTGAYEQYF
TGTGCCAGCAGTTTCGGGACAGGGGCCTACGAGCAGTACTTC
>TRBJ1-1|TRBV27|.|.
CASSLLRNTEAFF
TGTGCCAGCAGTTTACTCCGTAACACTGAAGCTTTCTTT
>TRBJ1-2|TRBV30|.|.
CAWGVSYGYTF
TGTGCCTGGGGTGTCTCCTATGGCTACACCTTC
>TRBJ2-5|TRBV27|.|.
CASSSQETQYF
TGTGCCAGCAGTTCTCAAGAGACCCAGTACTTC
>TRBJ2-5|TRBV19|.|.
CASSFRETQYF
TGTGCCAGTAGTTTCCGAGAGACCCAGTACTTC
>TRBJ1-1|TRBV5-4|.|.
CASSPGRTGTEAFF
TGTGCCAGCAGCCCTGGACGAACGGGGACTGAAGCTTTCTTT
>TRBJ2-3|TRBV5-6|.|.
CASSWRVASHLGDTQYF
TGTGCCAGCAGCTGGAGGGTAGCGTCGCACTTAGGGGATACGCAGTATTTT
>TRBJ1-1|TRBV6-5|.|once
CATSPGTTAGEAFF
TGTGCCACCTCCCCCGGGACAACGGCGGGTGAAGCTTTCTTT
>TRBJ2-3|TRBV5-1|TRBD2|.
CASSSGTGLAGRDTQYF
TGCGCCAGCAGCTCGGGTACGGGACTAGCGGGAAGAGATACGCAGTATTTT
>TRBJ2-7|TRBV28|TRBD1|.
CASSLLDRSSYEQYF
TGTGCCAGCAGCCTACTGGACAGGAGCTCCTACGAGCAGTACTTC
>TRBJ1-1|TRBV29-1|TRBD1|once
CSGSGGRGTEAFF
TGCAGCGGATCAGGGGGAAGGGGAACTGAAGCTTTCTTT
>TRBJ2-7|TRBV19|TRBD2|.
CASSIVTSGTYEQYF
TGTGCCAGTAGTATTGTTACTAGCGGGACCTACGAGCAGTACTTC
>TRBJ1-2|TRBV4-1|TRBD1|.
CASSRSGTGAANYGYTF
TGCGCCAGCAGCCGGTCCGGGACAGGGGCCGCAAACTATGGCTACACCTTC
>TRBJ2-5|TRBV15|.|.
CATKGSGQETQYF
TGTGCCACCAAGGGTAGCGGACAAGAGACCCAGTACTTC
>TRBJ1-5|TRBV5-4|TRBD1|.
CASSLGGQGGQPQHF
TGTGCCAGCAGCTTGGGGGGACAGGGAGGTCAGCCCCAGCATTTT
>TRBJ2-5|TRBV19|.|.
CASSITEQETQYF
TGTGCCAGTAGTATAACAGAACAAGAGACCCAGTACTTC
>TRBJ2-1|TRBV6-1|.|.
CASSEWLERELNEQFF
TGTGCCAGCAGTGAATGGCTGGAGAGGGAGTTGAATGAGCAGTTCTTC
>TRBJ1-1|TRBV28|.|.
CASSLIAVLPKAFF
TGTGCCAGCAGTTTAATCGCAGTTTTACCGAAAGCTTTCTTT
>TRBJ2-7|TRBV19|TRBD1|once
CATLDRANYEQYF
TGTGCCACACTGGACAGGGCCAATTACGAGCAGTACTTC